One sample yielded the 7 T cell receptor beta chains listed below, sequenced in a study of CD8+ T cells in alopecia areata. The authors extracted RNA and reverse transcribed it into cDNA as the sequencing template. Clones were sequenced by immunoSEQ multiplex PCR, and TCRdb holds only the in-frame ones, with some missing. Altogether approximately 200,000 clones are present, roughly three fifths being singletons, with the ten largest covering 0.69%. Specified treatment: oral pan-JAK inhibitor, 5-10 mg twice daily. Sequencing was performed on CD4+ T cells sorted from blood, taken at week 4, from a patient treated with tofacitinib. The origin of the receptors is a human donor with alopecia areata.

This clone was counted once. The gene calls are TRBV5-4 and TRBJ2-1; D unresolved. Germline V gene sequence: CDR1 SGHNT, CDR2 YYREEE (reference sequence). The CDR3 consists of 15 residues. V was clipped by 1 base and J by 0 bases, with 8 bases between them. CDR3 DNA sequence: TGTGCCAGCAGCTTGATGCCCCGCTCCTACAATGAGCAGTTCTTC. Translation: CASSLMPRSYNEQFF. Looking up the rest from reference TRBV5-4 and TRBJ2-1 gives the full variable domain: ETGVTQSPTHLIKTRGQQVTLRCSSQSGHNTVSWYQQALGQGPQFIFQYYREEENGRGNFPPRFSGLQFPNYSSELNVNALELDDSALYLCASSLMPRSYNEQFFGPGTRLTVL.

This chain joins TRBV7-9 and TRBJ2-5; D gene uncertain. The length of the CDR3 is 13 residues. Between the trimmed V and J ends, which lost 2 bases and 1 base, there was a span of 5 bases. Germline lookup yields CDR1 SEHNR and CDR2 FQNEAQ (reference sequence). The CDR3 bases are TGTGCCAGCAGCTTAAGACCCCAAGAGACCCAGTACTTC. It specifies CASSLRPQETQYF.

This chain links TRBV10-3 with TRBJ2-7; 10 nucleotides align to TRBD2. Germline-derived CDR1 and CDR2 are ENHRY and SYGVKD. The CDR3 totals 15 residues. J gave up 3 bases and V 3 bases, and 5 bases lay outside the gene matches. This CDR3 reads CAISDGSGRGYEQYF. The DNA for the CDR3 is TGTGCCATCAGTGACGGGAGCGGGAGGGGCTACGAGCAGTACTTC.

This clone was counted a few times. This chain uses TRBV30 with TRBJ1-2, with 8 bases identical to TRBD1. V was clipped by 1 base and J by 8 bases; unmatched bases: 6. The germline gives CDR1 GTSNPN, CDR2 SVGIG (reference sequence). The CDR3 is 13 amino acids. The CDR3 sequence: CAWSGTGLRGYTF. The CDR3 region has the DNA TGTGCCTGGAGTGGGACAGGGCTGAGAGGCTACACCTTC.

The sample holds many counts of this clone. J is TRBJ1-2 and V is TRBV7-2, with 7 bases aligning to TRBD1. With V trimmed by 5 bases and J by 4 bases, 7 bases remained unmatched. Per the germline V gene, CDR1 is SGHTA and CDR2 is FQGNSA. CDR3 length equals 14 residues. The chain's CDR3 is CASSLGGAAYGYTF. The DNA for the CDR3 is TGTGCCAGCAGCCTAGGGGGCGCCGCCTATGGCTACACCTTC.

V gene TRBV7-9 combines with J gene TRBJ2-6; maybe TRBD2 (6 bases). The CDR3 is 15 amino acids. Trimming removed 4 bases from V and 0 bases from J, with 7 bases in between. Germline V gene data show CDR1 as SEHNR and CDR2 as FQNEAQ (reference sequence). The CDR3 region is CASSSGSSGANVLTF. In DNA form, the CDR3 reads TGTGCCAGCAGCTCCGGGAGCTCTGGGGCCAACGTCCTGACTTTC. Together with reference TRBV7-9 and TRBJ2-6, the CDR3 gives the full variable domain: DTGVSQNPRHKITKRGQNVTFRCDPISEHNRLYWYRQTLGQGPEFLTYFQNEAQLEKSRLLSDRFSAERPKGSFSTLEIQRTEQGDSAMYLCASSSGSSGANVLTFGAGSRLTVL.

This chain links TRBV7-7 with TRBJ2-2, with D uncertain. Germline V gives CDR1 SSHAT, CDR2 FNYEAQ (reference sequence). The CDR3 consists of 14 residues. With 5 bases removed from V and 4 bases from J, the gap between germline ends came to 11 bases. This chain's CDR3 is CASSPGTPTGELFF. The CDR3, as DNA: TGTGCCAGCAGCCCCGGAACCCCCACCGGGGAGCTGTTTTTT. Full variable domain (outside the CDR3, taken from reference TRBV7-7 and TRBJ2-2): GAGVSQSPRYKVTKRGQDVTLRCDPISSHATLYWYQQALGQGPEFLTYFNYEAQPDKSGLPSDRFSAERPEGSISTLTIQRTEQRDSAMYRCASSPGTPTGELFFGEGSRLTVL.